The T cell receptor (beta chain) under discussion was sequenced for a study of T cells after posttransplantation cyclophosphamide. Turning to this clone: No antigen is known for it.

Study results and caveats: Donor CD8+ memory clones often dominated recipient blood repertoires at later times. Blood and skin or GI T cell repertoires showed limited TRB overlap.

With V trimmed by 5 bases and J by 2 bases, 6 bases remained unmatched. The CDR3 is made up of 15 amino acids. Germline V gene data show CDR1 as MNHEY and CDR2 as SMNVEV (reference sequence). TCRdb's copy holds only in-frame clones and misses some; the assay was immunoSEQ multiplex PCR. The sample records a few thousand clones, about 95% being singletons. The related graft donor's blood sample was taken on the day of bone marrow donation. The naive gate required viable CD3+CD4+ or CD3+CD8+ cells with CCR7+CD45RA+CD45RO-CD95-CD27+CD28+ phenotype. Sequenced: naive CD4+ T cells sorted from PBMCs. This chain connects TRBV27 to TRBJ1-5, with 7 positions matching TRBD1. This TCR was sampled from a man over 45. CDR3 region: CASSPIGQGNQPQHF. In nucleotides, the CDR3 is TGTGCCAGCAGTCCGATCGGACAGGGCAATCAGCCCCAGCATTTT.